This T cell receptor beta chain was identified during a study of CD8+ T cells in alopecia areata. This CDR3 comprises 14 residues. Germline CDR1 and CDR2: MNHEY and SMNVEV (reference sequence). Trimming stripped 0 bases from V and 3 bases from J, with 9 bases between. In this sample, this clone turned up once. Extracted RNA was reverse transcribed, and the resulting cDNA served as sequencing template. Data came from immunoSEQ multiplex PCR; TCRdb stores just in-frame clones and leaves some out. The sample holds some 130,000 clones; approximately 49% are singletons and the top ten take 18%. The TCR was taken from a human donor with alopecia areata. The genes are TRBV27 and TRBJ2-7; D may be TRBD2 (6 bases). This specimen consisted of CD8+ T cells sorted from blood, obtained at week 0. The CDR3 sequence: CASSLSGGLYEQYF. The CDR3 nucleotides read TGTGCCAGCAGTTTATCGGGGGGTCTCTACGAGCAGTACTTC.